This TCR beta chain was identified during a study of blood T cell repertoires in COVID-19. The repertoire was sequenced with immunoSEQ multiplex PCR; TCRdb's copy has only in-frame clones and lacks some. Altogether about 140,000 clones are present, approximately 83% being singletons, with the ten largest covering 8%. CDR3 size: 16 residues. Germline trimming cut 4 bases from V and 0 bases from J; bases unmatched to any gene: 9. Germline CDR1 reads MNHNS; CDR2 reads SASEGT. The source of this sequence is a human donor in a cohort sampled during active COVID-19. The material sequenced was peripheral blood. The rearrangement joins TRBV6-1 to TRBJ2-7; 7 bases fit TRBD1. DNA of the CDR3: TGTGCCAGCAGTGCAAGAGGGACAGTAAACTCCTACGAGCAGTACTTC. Its protein is CASSARGTVNSYEQYF.